This T cell receptor beta chain was sequenced in a study of cytomegalovirus exposure and HLA in healthy donors (dated by TCRdb to the late 2010s). A note on the overall study: In an earlier analysis of roughly 500 of the donors, 250 to 300 Gb of sequence data and some 100 million unique TCR beta sequences from about 180 million T cells were reported. An early release covering more than 500 HLA-typed donors comprised approximately 290 gigabases of sequencing data and tens of millions of unique TCR sequences. The genetic ancestry cluster associated with self-reported Caucasian donors included approximately 85% of the 300 to 400 genotyped donors. The aim of the study was to test whether cataloging public T cell receptors could identify signatures of past pathogen exposure. The T cell repertoires of under 750 subjects were profiled by immunosequencing and related to cytomegalovirus serostatus. In addition to the first cohort of around 670 subjects, a separate validation cohort of 100 to 150 different subjects was used. To predict cytomegalovirus infection status, the study brought together high-throughput TCR immunosequencing, statistical association of individual TCRs with disease status, and machine learning. A later analysis re-analyzed previously published TCR beta repertoires from about 730 donors and added high-resolution HLA genotyping to study TCR occurrence patterns. In the later analysis, no new phenotypic data were used to find candidate immune exposures; instead, reliance was placed on TCR beta sequences and their occurrence across donors. An earlier analysis of 587 of the donors used high-throughput TCR beta sequencing to judge whether each TCR beta V gene segment behaved as functional or pseudogenic. Donor age, sex, ethnicity and CMV serostatus were compiled together with the repertoire data. A later genetic analysis used genome-wide SNP genotypes for about 60% of the 666 donors, treating that subset as a discovery cohort. Every repertoire in the discovery cohort had been generated on one and the same sequencing platform. HLA typing covered class I and class II loci at four-digit resolution. Typing coverage differed by locus: A, B, C, DRB1 and DQB1 were typed in about 620-630 donors, DQA1 in about 500, DPA1 in some 570, and DPB1 in approximately 450. About 5 DR-DQ haplotypes were handled as single units for association and clustering, since linkage in the cohort was strong. Among under 450 genotyped donors of the cohort, an average of about 240,000 unique TCR beta nucleotide sequences were sequenced per donor, 15% to 20% of them non-productive. General conclusions and limits of the study: A further reported finding was that TCR beta sequences accurately predicted the HLA-A and HLA-B alleles for most subjects in the first cohort. In a later analysis, HLA-associated TCR beta chains were found to be more clonally expanded and to have lower generation probabilities than equally common non-associated chains. In a later analysis, the rate of TCR association differed among HLA loci, with DRB1 alleles having the most associated TCRs and HLA-C alleles having the fewest. Because some donors lacked HLA typing at each locus, the association tests relied only on the typed subset. At a false discovery rate of 0.05, a later analysis linked under 20,000 TCR beta sequences to specific HLA alleles. Three of the identified cytomegalovirus-associated TCR beta chains were confirmed in vitro to be specific for cytomegalovirus antigens. The only immune exposure information available for the cohort was CMV serostatus. In an earlier analysis of approximately 600 of the donors, most TCR beta V segments were observed in productive rearrangements about 90% or about 30% of the time, broadly matching IMGT annotations. The sequencing pipeline was judged likely to have produced a cluster of highly shared sequence variants as a technical artifact. In a later analysis, most CMV-associated TCR beta chains were found to appear HLA-restricted, with HLA associations seemingly driven largely by CMV exposure. In this cohort, only TCR beta chains were sequenced, and detectable features were limited by the absence of alpha or paired-chain data. The study listed over 150 TCR beta chains as associated with cytomegalovirus. Fewer than 20 rarely observed V segments, including chromosome 9 orphons, were excluded from the earlier analysis of several hundred of the donors because counts were too low. Linkage disequilibrium might explain the correlated functional status among segregating V segments, but an unknown experimental factor could not be ruled out. Some IMGT-functional V segments, including TRBV6-2 and TRBV6-3, could not be distinguished by the 87-base-pair reads and were therefore excluded. In a later genetic analysis, fewer N-insertions in productive TCRs were reported among donors in an Asian-associated ancestry cluster than the roughly 710-donor mean. Cytomegalovirus status was reported to be diagnosed by the classifier with high specificity and sensitivity in both the original and validation cohorts. A later genetic analysis associated a missense DCLRE1C variant with V-gene and J-gene trimming of TCR beta chains, and an independent cohort replicated the association. It was suggested by the authors that the approach could potentially be generalized to other disease states and immunological phenotypes. A later analysis reported that several top co-occurrence clusters appeared linked to parvovirus B19, influenza, CMV and Epstein-Barr virus. Presence/absence analyses assumed roughly uniform sequencing depth across donors, an assumption that may not hold. Strong co-occurrence of HLA alleles, especially DR and DQ, made assigning TCR associations to individual alleles difficult. Most TCR sequences were observed very rarely across donors, whereas some public TCRs were present in many individuals.

The cohort consisted of approximately 670 healthy bone marrow donors. All cohort members were sampled while nominally healthy, although unrecorded immune exposures were likely present. The donor tested CMV seropositive and was one of the 289 seropositive cohort members. Every donor gave a peripheral blood sample, and the peripheral blood mononuclear cells from that sample were used for TCR beta sequencing. Genomic DNA extraction from the blood cell samples was performed with the Qiagen DNeasy Blood Extraction Kit. As regards this clone: No cognate antigen has been identified for it. No much larger clone exists at a distance of one base, and base qualities are not known.

Compared with germline, V lacks 10 bases and J lacks 7 bases; bases without a gene match: 3. The CDR3 measures 11 amino acids from cysteine to phenylalanine. The DNA shown is the 33-base CDR3, in frame from base 1. Per the germline V gene, ENHRY is the CDR1 and SYGVKD is the CDR2. The library came from the immunoSEQ multiplex PCR assay. For the multiplex PCR, a mixture combining 60 forward primers for TCR Vbeta segments and 13 reverse primers for TCR Jbeta segments was used. The CDR3 region of rearranged TCR beta genes was amplified from genomic DNA by a multiplex PCR assay. Amplified TCR beta libraries were sequenced as 87-base-pair reads on the Illumina HiSeq System. Processing in the source paper ran as follows. A later analysis tallied around 82 million unique TCR beta chains across the 666 repertoires, and approximately 11 million of those chains were shared by two or more donors. Raw reads were error-corrected and collapsed into unique sequences by a nearest-neighbor algorithm in which closely related sequences were merged to remove PCR and sequencing errors. CDR3 sequences were aligned to IMGT reference sequences to assign V, D and J gene segments. For a sequence to be retained, a match of at least six nucleotides was required to both a V gene segment and a J gene segment. A rearrangement was called productive if the CDR3 had no stop codons and remained in frame with V and J, and every other rearrangement was called non-productive. Following IMGT convention, CDR3 was defined as the stretch from the second conserved V-encoded cysteine up to the conserved J-encoded phenylalanine. The earlier analysis of about 570 of the donors excluded any sequence lacking an unambiguous match to a single V gene segment. An earlier analysis of 450 to 650 of the donors called V segments functional above 56.7% productive rearrangements and segregating when the between-donor standard deviation exceeded 5%. A statistical classification framework was developed to diagnose cytomegalovirus status using the catalog of TCR beta chain sequences. A later analysis assigned V and J genes by comparing TCR nucleotide sequences with IMGT/GENE-DB human TR gene sequences. A later analysis assigned CDR3 sequences and most-parsimonious VDJ recombination scenarios with the TCRdist pipeline. In a later analysis, every TCR beta chain was defined by the combination of its CDR3 amino acid sequence and its V-gene family, and reads without a unique V-gene family were dropped. In a later analysis, 450 to 600 highly shared, low-generation-probability nucleotide sequences were removed to address suspected cross-contamination and a sequencing artifact. A later analysis calculated a clonal expansion index for each public chain from normalized within-repertoire ranks of inferred template counts. In a later analysis, generation probabilities were computed using a VDJ recombination model fitted to out-of-frame rearrangements, and the results were checked against IGoR. Hypergeometric tests were used in a later analysis to score TCR-TCR, TCR-HLA and TCR-CMV co-occurrence, with a repertoire-size bias correction applied to the TCR pairs. A later analysis estimated false discovery rates by permuting HLA or CMV assignments 20 times. In a later analysis, co-occurring TCRs were grouped using DBSCAN, and TCRdist sequence similarity was added for clustering within HLA-allele-positive subsets. Repertoires with fewer than 30,000 or more than 120,000 public chains, plus five repertoires with anomalous nucleotide sharing, were excluded from co-occurrence clustering. This is the immuneACCESS table as TCRdb keeps it, with only in-frame sequences that have V and J called. A part of the clones is gone; compared with another copy, unresolved V genes explain less than half, and the rest is unexplained. V, J and clone size are taken as reported in that table, and D and trimming were inferred from the DNA itself. This sample is represented by more than 65,000 clones; around 76% of them were singletons. The ten top clones hold almost 6% of the sample.

The chain uses TRBV10-3 and TRBJ2-1; 8 central bases correspond to TRBD1. The sequencing input was PBMCs. This TCR was recovered from a man younger than 35 in good health and CMV-seropositive. The CDR3 has the sequence CATDRGNEQFF. The sequenced DNA is TGTGCCACCGACAGGGGTAATGAGCAGTTCTTC.